This T cell receptor (beta chain) was retrieved from a study of blood T cell repertoires in COVID-19. At the level of the study: Samples taken during acute and convalescent COVID-19 were collected in the United States, Italy and Spain. T cells, B-cell-depleted T cells, or PBMCs provided the cDNA or gDNA that served as material.

In the original processing: The authors estimated nucleated cell counts from reference gene primer amplification. Clones were sequenced by immunoSEQ multiplex PCR, and TCRdb holds only the in-frame ones, with some missing. The DNA gave D and trimming, while V, J and clone size come from that table. The table shows approximately 170,000 clones, with about 81% occurring only once. This CDR3 contains 18 residues. With V trimmed by 3 bases and J by 0 bases, 6 bases remained unmatched. Germline V gives CDR1 SGHAT, CDR2 FQNNGV. The chain recombines TRBV11-2 with TRBJ2-1; 12 nucleotides agree with TRBD2. The sample consisted of peripheral blood. The clonotype comes from an elderly woman with acute or convalescent COVID-19. The CDR3 protein is CASSFIQTSGSSYNEQFF. The CDR3 nucleotides are TGTGCCAGCAGCTTTATCCAGACTAGCGGGAGCTCCTACAATGAGCAGTTCTTC.